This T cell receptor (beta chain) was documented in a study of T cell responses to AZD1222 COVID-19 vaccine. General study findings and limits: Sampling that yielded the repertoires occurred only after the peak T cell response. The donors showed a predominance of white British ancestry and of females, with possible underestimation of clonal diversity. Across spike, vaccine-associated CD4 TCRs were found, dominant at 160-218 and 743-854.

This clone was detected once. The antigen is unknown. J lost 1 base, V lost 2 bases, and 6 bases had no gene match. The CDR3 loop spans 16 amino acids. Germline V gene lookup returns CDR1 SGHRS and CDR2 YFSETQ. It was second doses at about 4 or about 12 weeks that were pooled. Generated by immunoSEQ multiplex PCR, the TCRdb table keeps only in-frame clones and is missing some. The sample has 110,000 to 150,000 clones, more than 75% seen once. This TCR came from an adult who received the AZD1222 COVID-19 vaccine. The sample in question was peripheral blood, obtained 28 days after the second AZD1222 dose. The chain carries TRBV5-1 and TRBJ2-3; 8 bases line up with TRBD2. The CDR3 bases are TGCGCCAGCAGCTTTGGTGGGACTAGTCGCACAGATACGCAGTATTTT. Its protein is CASSFGGTSRTDTQYF.